These 23 T cell receptor beta chains share one sample of origin, sequenced in a study of blood T cell repertoires in COVID-19. The repertoire was sequenced with immunoSEQ multiplex PCR; TCRdb's copy has only in-frame clones and lacks some. The sample shows about 250,000 clones, 70% to 90% of them seen only once. Source material: PBMCs or T cells enriched from blood (not recorded which). All receptors come from a woman aged 50 to 60 with acute COVID-19.

The gene calls are TRBV30 and TRBJ1-1; possibly TRBD1 for D (6 bases). This CDR3 comprises 12 residues. Germline loops: CDR1 GTSNPN, CDR2 SVGIG (reference sequence). V shed 5 bases and J shed 4 bases, with 11 bases lying between them. The DNA for the CDR3 is TGTGCCTGGCGAACAGGGACCACTGAAGCTTTCTTT. Protein product: CAWRTGTTEAFF.

The chain links TRBV19 to TRBJ1-5, with 9 positions matching TRBD1. Trimming took 4 bases from V and 8 from J; bases not matched to a gene: 9. Per germline, CDR1 LNHDA and CDR2 SQIVND (reference sequence). This CDR3 has 15 amino acids. CDR3 loop: CASSRDRAYVEPQHF. The CDR3 nucleotides are TGTGCCAGTAGTAGGGACAGGGCGTACGTTGAGCCCCAGCATTTT.

CDR3 in amino acids: CASRQGSNTEAFF. CDR3 DNA: TGCGCCAGCAGGCAGGGTTCGAACACTGAAGCTTTCTTT. The V call is TRBV5-1, the J call TRBJ1-1; a weak D match, TRBD1 (5 bases). In germline, CDR1 is SGHRS, CDR2 YFSETQ. The CDR3 loop spans 13 amino acids. The germline V and J ends were trimmed by 5 bases and 1 base, with 9 bases remaining between them.

This sequence joins TRBV29-1 and TRBJ2-5; tentatively, D is TRBD1 (6 bases). Looked up from germline, CDR1 is SQVTM and CDR2 is ANQGSEA. Trimming cost V 0 bases and J 7 bases, with 24 bases left between them. The CDR3 spans 17 residues. CDR3 residues: CSVEEGVGQFTKGTQYF. CDR3 DNA: TGCAGCGTTGAAGAGGGGGTCGGACAGTTTACCAAGGGGACCCAGTACTTC.

The V call is TRBV4-1, the J call TRBJ2-1, with 10 bases identical to TRBD2. Per germline, CDR1 MGHRA and CDR2 YSYEKL. The V segment lost 0 bases and the J segment 9 bases; nucleotides outside the gene matches: 11. The CDR3 runs 17 residues. The CDR3 bases are TGCGCCAGCAGCCAAGAAATCGGTACTAGCGGGGATCTTGAGCAGTTCTTC. Its translation: CASSQEIGTSGDLEQFF.

This rearrangement joins TRBV18 to TRBJ1-3; weak D call: TRBD1 (6 bases). With 3 bases removed from V and 2 bases from J, the gap between germline ends came to 11 bases. CDR1 KGHSH and CDR2 LQKENI come from the germline V gene. The CDR3 sequence is 15 residues long. The CDR3 nucleotides read TGTGCCAGCTCACCCCTACAGGGAACTGGAAACACCATATATTTT. It yields the protein CASSPLQGTGNTIYF.

V usage is TRBV5-1 and J usage is TRBJ2-5, with a tentative D call TRBD1 (5 bases). The CDR3 is 15 residues long. V was pared by 0 bases and J by 1 base, with 10 bases between. From germline, CDR1 is SGHRS and CDR2 YFSETQ. The CDR3 coding sequence is TGCGCCAGCAGCTTGGAAGGCAGGGTCCAAGAGACCCAGTACTTC. This codes for CASSLEGRVQETQYF.

V usage is TRBV5-1 and J usage is TRBJ1-4; TRBD1 might be the D (5 bases). This CDR3 is built from 16 residues. V lost 0 bases to trimming and J lost 6 bases, with 15 bases between them. CDR1 and CDR2 (germline): SGHRS, YFSETQ. The CDR3 nucleotides are TGCGCCAGCAGCTTGGGGGGCAGGAGTGGAGATGAAAAACTGTTTTTT. Residues: CASSLGGRSGDEKLFF. Full variable domain (rest looked up from reference TRBV5-1 and TRBJ1-4): KAGVTQTPRYLIKTRGQQVTLSCSPISGHRSVSWYQQTPGQGLQFLFEYFSETQRNKGNFPGRFSGRQFSNSRSEMNVSTLELGDSALYLCASSLGGRSGDEKLFFGSGTQLSVL.

The CDR3 nucleotides read TGTGCCAGCGGGGATCCAGGGGCCGGATCACCCCTCCACTTT. Its protein product is CASGDPGAGSPLHF. The rearrangement links TRBV9 to TRBJ1-6, with D tentatively TRBD1 (6 bases). Trimming removed 7 bases at V and 10 bases at J, with 18 bases between. The CDR3 sequence is 14 residues long. The germline V gene encodes CDR1 SGDLS and CDR2 YYNGEE.

The chain couples TRBV9 to TRBJ1-1, with a tentative D call TRBD1 (6 bases). The germline CDR1 and CDR2 sequences are SGDLS and YYNGEE. Trimming stripped 4 bases from V and 5 bases from J, with 12 bases between. This CDR3 contains 13 residues. The CDR3: CASSHAQGTEAFF. Here the CDR3 DNA reads TGTGCCAGCAGCCATGCGCAGGGGACTGAAGCTTTCTTT.

This chain uses TRBV6-2 or TRBV6-3 with TRBJ2-3, with D possibly being TRBD2 (6 bases). This CDR3 region has 14 residues. The germline V gene has CDR1 MNHEY and CDR2 SVGEGT. V was shortened by 5 bases and J by 3 bases, with 12 bases between the two germline ends. This CDR3 is CASSRRAPTDTQYF. CDR3 in DNA: TGTGCCAGCAGTCGGAGGGCTCCGACAGATACGCAGTATTTT.

The genes are TRBV25-1 and TRBJ1-1, with TRBD1 identical over 7 bases. CDR3 size: 14 residues. Trimming took 3 bases from V and 1 from J; bases not matched to a gene: 2. Germline V gene data show CDR1 as MGHDK and CDR2 as SYGVNS. CDR3 loop: CASSETGKNTEAFF. CDR3 in DNA: TGTGCCAGCAGTGAGACAGGGAAGAACACTGAAGCTTTCTTT.

The rearrangement uses TRBV4-1 and TRBJ1-3; 10 positions match TRBD1. The CDR3 runs to 16 residues. Germline V gene sequence: CDR1 MGHRA, CDR2 YSYEKL. The ends lost 4 bases at V and 2 bases at J; junction bases unmatched: 5. The CDR3 here is CASSPGTGVTGNTIYF. The CDR3 DNA reads TGCGCCAGCAGCCCCGGGACAGGGGTTACTGGAAACACCATATATTTT.

The V and J genes are TRBV27 and TRBJ1-2; 7 nucleotides agree with TRBD1. The CDR3 contains 16 residues. Germline-derived CDR1 and CDR2 are MNHEY and SMNVEV (reference sequence). Germline trimming cut 8 bases from V and 0 bases from J; bases unmatched to any gene: 12. CDR3 coding DNA: TGTGCCAGCGGCACAAATTGGGACAGATCTAACTATGGCTACACCTTC. Translating gives CASGTNWDRSNYGYTF.

This chain joins TRBV6-5 and TRBJ2-7; TRBD2 matches 8 bases. The length of the CDR3 is 15 residues. The junction had 7 bases not matched to a gene; V was cut back by 6 bases and J by 0 bases. Germline CDR1 and CDR2: MNHEY and SVGAGI. The CDR3 sequence: CASSRSGVSSYEQYF. CDR3 bases: TGTGCCAGCAGCCGTAGCGGGGTGAGCTCCTACGAGCAGTACTTC.

The chain is built from TRBV7-7 and TRBJ1-1; D unresolved. Germline CDR1 is SSHAT and CDR2 is FNYEAQ (reference sequence). The CDR3 loop spans 15 amino acids. CDR3: CASPPFRLVNTEAFF. The CDR3 DNA reads TGTGCTAGCCCCCCTTTCAGACTGGTGAACACTGAAGCTTTCTTT.

CDR3 loop: CASSIGQRDYGYTF. CDR3 sequence (DNA): TGTGCCAGTAGTATCGGACAGAGGGACTATGGCTACACCTTC. V and J are TRBV19 and TRBJ1-2; weak D call: TRBD1 (6 bases). Germline V lookup: CDR1 LNHDA, CDR2 SQIVND (reference sequence). V lost 3 bases, J lost 3 bases, and 11 bases lay in between. The length of the CDR3 is 14 residues.

The chain carries TRBV5-4 and TRBJ1-6; D remains unclear. Between the trimmed V and J ends, which lost 0 bases and 8 bases, there was a span of 18 bases. CDR3 length: 17 residues. Germline V CDR1 and CDR2: SGHNT, YYREEE (reference sequence). The CDR3: CASSLVVSNGVYSPLHF. Here the CDR3 DNA reads TGTGCCAGCAGCTTGGTAGTCAGTAATGGAGTGTATTCACCCCTCCACTTT. The full variable domain, rest sourced from reference TRBV5-4 and TRBJ1-6, is ETGVTQSPTHLIKTRGQQVTLRCSSQSGHNTVSWYQQALGQGPQFIFQYYREEENGRGNFPPRFSGLQFPNYSSELNVNALELDDSALYLCASSLVVSNGVYSPLHFGNGTRLTVT.

This rearrangement joins TRBV5-4 to TRBJ2-1; 7 bases line up with TRBD2. V lost 0 bases, J lost 5 bases, and 5 bases stayed unmatched. The CDR3 has 15 residues. CDR1 is SGHNT and CDR2 is YYREEE in the germline V gene (reference sequence). CDR3 DNA sequence: TGTGCCAGCAGCTTGGCGGCGGGAGCAAACAATGAGCAGTTCTTC. It yields the protein CASSLAAGANNEQFF.

This chain connects TRBV3-1 (or the pseudogene TRBV3-2) to TRBJ1-2; TRBD1 agrees at 8 bases. CDR1 LGHDT and CDR2 YNNKEL come from the germline V gene (reference sequence). The CDR3 spans 13 residues. With 4 bases clipped from V and 2 bases from J, the junction kept 0 bases outside the gene matches. The CDR3 DNA is TGTGCCAGCAGCCGACAGGGGAACTATGGCTACACCTTC. Translation gives CASSRQGNYGYTF.

The chain carries TRBV28 and TRBJ2-7; TRBD1 might be the D (8 bases). V was shortened by 5 bases and J by 2 bases, with 13 bases between the two germline ends. The CDR3 contains 14 residues. CDR1 MDHEN and CDR2 SYDVKM come from the germline V gene. CDR3 in DNA: TGTGCCAGCAGTCTACAGGGGGGGGCCTACGAGCAGTACTTC. Translation: CASSLQGGAYEQYF.

For the CDR3, the DNA is TGCGCCAGCAGCCCTGGGGACTATAACTATGGCTACACCTTC. Translation: CASSPGDYNYGYTF. This sequence joins TRBV5-1 and TRBJ1-2, with D possibly being TRBD1 (5 bases). The germline V gene has CDR1 SGHRS and CDR2 YFSETQ. The V end lost 4 bases, the J end lost 1 base, and 11 bases lay between the germline ends. This CDR3 has 14 amino acids.

The V gene is TRBV5-1, the J gene TRBJ2-1; 7 positions match TRBD1. This CDR3 comprises 13 residues. Germline V gives CDR1 SGHRS, CDR2 YFSETQ. V shed 3 bases and J 6 bases; nucleotides not matched to a gene: 3. The CDR3 DNA reads TGCGCCAGCAGCTCGGGACAGACCAATGAGCAGTTCTTC. Encoded protein: CASSSGQTNEQFF.